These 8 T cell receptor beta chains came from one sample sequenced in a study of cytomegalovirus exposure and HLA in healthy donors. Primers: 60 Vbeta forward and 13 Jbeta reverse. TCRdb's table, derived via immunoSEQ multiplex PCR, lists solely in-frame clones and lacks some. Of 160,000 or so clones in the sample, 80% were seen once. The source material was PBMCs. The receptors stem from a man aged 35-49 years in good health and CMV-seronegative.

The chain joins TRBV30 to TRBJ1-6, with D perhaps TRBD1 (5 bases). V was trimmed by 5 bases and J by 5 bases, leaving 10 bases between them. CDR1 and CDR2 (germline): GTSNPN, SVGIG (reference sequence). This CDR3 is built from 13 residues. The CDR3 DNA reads TGTGCCTGGGCTGACAGAGATAATTCACCCCTCCACTTT. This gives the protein CAWADRDNSPLHF.

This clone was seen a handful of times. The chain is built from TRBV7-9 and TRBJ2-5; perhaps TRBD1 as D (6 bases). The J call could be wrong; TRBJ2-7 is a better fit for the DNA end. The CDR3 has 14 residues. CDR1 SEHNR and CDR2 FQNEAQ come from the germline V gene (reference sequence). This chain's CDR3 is CASSPTTGHYEQYF. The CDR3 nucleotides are TGTGCCAGCAGCCCGACGACAGGACACTACGAGCAGTACTTC.

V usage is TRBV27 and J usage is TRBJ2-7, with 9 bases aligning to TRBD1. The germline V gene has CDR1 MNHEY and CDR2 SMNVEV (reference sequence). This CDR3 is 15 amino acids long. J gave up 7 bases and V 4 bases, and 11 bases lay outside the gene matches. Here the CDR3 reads CASSSRTGDLSEQYF. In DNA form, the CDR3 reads TGTGCCAGCAGTTCCAGGACAGGGGACCTCTCTGAGCAGTACTTC.

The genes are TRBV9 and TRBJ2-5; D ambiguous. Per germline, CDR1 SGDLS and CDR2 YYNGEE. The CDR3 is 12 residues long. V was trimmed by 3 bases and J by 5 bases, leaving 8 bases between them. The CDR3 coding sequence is TGTGCCAGCAGCGCCTATTCGGAGACCCAGTACTTC. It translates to CASSAYSETQYF. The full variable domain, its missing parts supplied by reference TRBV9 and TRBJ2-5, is DSGVTQTPKHLITATGQRVTLRCSPRSGDLSVYWYQQSLDQGLQFLIQYYNGEERAKGNILERFSAQQFPDLHSELNLSSLELGDSALYFCASSAYSETQYFGPGTRLLVL.

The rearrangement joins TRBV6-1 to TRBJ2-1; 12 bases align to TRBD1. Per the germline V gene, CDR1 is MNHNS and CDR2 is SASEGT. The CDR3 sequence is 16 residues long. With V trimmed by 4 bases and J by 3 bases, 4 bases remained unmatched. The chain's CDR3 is CASSGGTGGVYNEQFF. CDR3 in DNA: TGTGCCAGCAGTGGAGGGACAGGGGGCGTCTACAATGAGCAGTTCTTC.

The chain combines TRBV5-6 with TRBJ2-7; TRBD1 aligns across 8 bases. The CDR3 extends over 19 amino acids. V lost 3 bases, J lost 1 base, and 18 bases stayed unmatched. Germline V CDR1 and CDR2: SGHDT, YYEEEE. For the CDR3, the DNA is TGTGCCAGCAGCTGGGGGCTGGACAGGGAAGAATTGAGATCCTACGAGCAGTACTTC. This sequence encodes CASSWGLDREELRSYEQYF. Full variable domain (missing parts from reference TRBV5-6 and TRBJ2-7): DAGVTQSPTHLIKTRGQQVTLRCSPKSGHDTVSWYQQALGQGPQFIFQYYEEEERQRGNFPDRFSGHQFPNYSSELNVNALLLGDSALYLCASSWGLDREELRSYEQYFGPGTRLTVT.

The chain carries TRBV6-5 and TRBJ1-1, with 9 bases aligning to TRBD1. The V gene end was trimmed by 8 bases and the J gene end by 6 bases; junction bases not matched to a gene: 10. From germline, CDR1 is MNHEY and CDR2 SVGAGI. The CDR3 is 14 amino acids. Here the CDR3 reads CASGTGGGHPEAFF. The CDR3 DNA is TGTGCCAGCGGCACAGGGGGCGGTCATCCTGAAGCTTTCTTT.

The CDR3 spells CASSLGRETDYGYTF. DNA of the CDR3: TGTGCCAGCAGCTTAGGGAGGGAAACCGACTATGGCTACACCTTC. This rearrangement joins TRBV7-3 to TRBJ1-2, with D unresolved. The V end lost 2 bases, the J end lost 3 bases, and 13 bases lay between the germline ends. The CDR3 consists of 15 residues. Per the germline V gene, CDR1 is SGHTA and CDR2 is FQGTGA.